What follows describes a single TCR beta chain. The table came from immunoSEQ multiplex PCR; TCRdb's copy has only in-frame clones and leaves some out. The table records about 84,000 clones, approximately 86% of them present only once. V lost 1 base and J lost 12, with 12 bases in between. The CDR3 is 13 residues long. Germline assignment: CDR1 SNHLY and CDR2 FYNNEI. This sample stems from a study of blood T cell repertoires in COVID-19. This chain connects TRBV2 to TRBJ1-4; D may be TRBD1 (5 bases). The sample was peripheral blood. This clonotype was sampled from a man aged 80 or over with active or convalescent COVID-19. CDR3 amino acids: CASSEVDTKELFF. In DNA form, the CDR3 reads TGTGCCAGCAGTGAAGTGGACACCAAAGAACTGTTTTTT.